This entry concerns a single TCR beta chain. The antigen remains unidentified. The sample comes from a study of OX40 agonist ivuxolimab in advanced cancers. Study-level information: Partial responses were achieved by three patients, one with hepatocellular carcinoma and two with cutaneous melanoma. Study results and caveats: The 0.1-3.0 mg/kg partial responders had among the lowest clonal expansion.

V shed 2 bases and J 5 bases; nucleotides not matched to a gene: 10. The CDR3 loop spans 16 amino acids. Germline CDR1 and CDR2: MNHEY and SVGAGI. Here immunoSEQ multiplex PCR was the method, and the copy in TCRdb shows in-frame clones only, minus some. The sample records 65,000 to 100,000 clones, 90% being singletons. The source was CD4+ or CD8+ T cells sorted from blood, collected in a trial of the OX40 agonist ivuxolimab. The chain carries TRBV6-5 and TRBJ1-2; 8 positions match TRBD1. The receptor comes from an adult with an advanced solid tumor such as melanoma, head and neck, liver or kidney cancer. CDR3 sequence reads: CASSYTSGGAGYGYTF. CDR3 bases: TGTGCCAGCAGTTACACCTCAGGGGGCGCAGGGTATGGCTACACCTTC.